The 23 T cell receptor beta chains below come from one sample, sequenced in a study of blood T cell repertoires in COVID-19. TCRdb keeps only in-frame clones here, not all; method: immunoSEQ multiplex PCR. The sample yields roughly 340,000 clones, roughly 90% seen once. Material: peripheral blood. The receptors here all came from a woman in her thirties with COVID-19, enrolled during active disease.

The J gene is TRBJ2-7, the V gene TRBV19, with D perhaps TRBD1 (7 bases). Germline-derived CDR1 and CDR2 are LNHDA and SQIVND (reference sequence). V lost 2 bases, J lost 2 bases, and 10 bases lay in between. The CDR3 has 14 residues. This chain's CDR3 is CASSITGEAYEQYF. As DNA, the CDR3 is TGTGCCAGTAGTATAACAGGGGAGGCCTACGAGCAGTACTTC.

The CDR3 is CASSFDSNQPQHF. In DNA form, the CDR3 reads TGTGCCAGCAGCTTCGACTCCAATCAGCCCCAGCATTTT. The V gene is TRBV7-2, the J gene TRBJ1-5; D is ambiguous. Germline values: CDR1 SGHTA, CDR2 FQGNSA. This CDR3 is built from 13 residues. V was shortened by 3 bases and J by 3 bases, with 6 bases between the two germline ends. The full variable domain, in which reference TRBV7-2 and TRBJ1-5 provide the parts outside the CDR3, is GAGVSQSPSNKVTEKGKDVELRCDPISGHTALYWYRQSLGQGLEFLIYFQGNSAPDKSGLPSDRFSAERTGGSVSTLTIQRTQQEDSAVYLCASSFDSNQPQHFGDGTRLSIL.

The chain couples TRBV6-5 to TRBJ2-7; TRBD1 matches 9 bases. V shed 1 base and J 0 bases; nucleotides not matched to a gene: 1. The CDR3 runs 15 residues. CDR1 and CDR2 (germline): MNHEY, SVGAGI. The CDR3 DNA reads TGTGCCAGCAGTTACTGGGGACAGGGCTCCTACGAGCAGTACTTC. Its translation: CASSYWGQGSYEQYF.

This clone appeared once. The CDR3 is CASSLTDWKSYNEQFF. CDR3 in DNA: TGTGCCAGCAGCCTGACGGACTGGAAGTCCTACAATGAGCAGTTCTTC. J is TRBJ2-1 and V is TRBV9; D is perhaps TRBD2 (5 bases). Germline CDR1 and CDR2: SGDLS and YYNGEE. There are 16 residues in the CDR3. V was clipped by 4 bases and J by 1 base, with 15 bases between them.

Only one count was recorded for this clone. J is TRBJ2-7 and V is TRBV7-2, with a tentative D call TRBD2 (7 bases). V was shortened by 4 bases and J by 0 bases, with 19 bases between the two germline ends. Per germline, CDR1 SGHTA and CDR2 FQGNSA. The CDR3 runs 17 residues. DNA for the CDR3: TGTGCCAGCAGCTCACGAGGGGGGGGCCAGGGCTCCTACGAGCAGTACTTC. This codes for CASSSRGGGQGSYEQYF.

This clone came up once. The chain has TRBV5-5 and TRBJ2-3; 12 bases are a match to TRBD2. V gave up 3 bases and J gave up 6 bases; unmatched junction bases: 5. Per germline, CDR1 SGHKS and CDR2 YYEKEE (reference sequence). The CDR3 is 15 residues long. The CDR3 DNA sequence: TGTGCCAGCAGCTGGCTAGCGGGGGGGCCGGATACGCAGTATTTT. Protein product: CASSWLAGGPDTQYF. The full variable domain, in which reference TRBV5-5 and TRBJ2-3 provide the parts outside the CDR3, is DAGVTQSPTHLIKTRGQQVTLRCSPISGHKSVSWYQQVLGQGPQFIFQYYEKEERGRGNFPDRFSARQFPNYSSELNVNALLLGDSALYLCASSWLAGGPDTQYFGPGTRLTVL.

The chain couples TRBV18 to TRBJ2-2; TRBD1 aligns across 7 bases. The germline gives CDR1 KGHSH, CDR2 LQKENI. The CDR3 is 16 residues long. Trimming took 1 base from V and 1 from J; bases not matched to a gene: 3. CDR3 bases: TGTGCCAGCTCACCACGTACAGGGGAGAACACCGGGGAGCTGTTTTTT. Its protein product is CASSPRTGENTGELFF.

This clone occurred once. V usage is TRBV2 and J usage is TRBJ2-3; 10 bases are shared with TRBD1. In germline, CDR1 is SNHLY, CDR2 FYNNEI. The CDR3 has 12 residues. The DNA of the CDR3 is TGTACCGGGACAGGGGACACAGATACGCAGTATTTT. This sequence encodes CTGTGDTDTQYF.

This clone was seen ten or more times. The chain combines TRBV30 with TRBJ2-7, with a weak D call TRBD2 (5 bases). The CDR3 consists of 12 residues. V lost 0 bases to trimming and J lost 4 bases, with 7 bases between them. Germline values: CDR1 GTSNPN, CDR2 SVGIG (reference sequence). The CDR3 here is CAWSVSGYEQYV. The CDR3, as DNA: TGTGCCTGGAGTGTATCGGGGTACGAGCAGTACGTC.

The chain is built from TRBV7-2 and TRBJ1-5; D is unresolved. The CDR3 runs to 13 residues. The ends were cut back, 4 bases at V and 5 bases at J, with 9 bases in the middle. Looked up from germline, CDR1 is SGHTA and CDR2 is FQGNSA. CDR3 sequence reads: CASSWQRDQPQHF. The CDR3 coding sequence is TGTGCCAGCAGCTGGCAACGTGATCAGCCCCAGCATTTT.

The V call is TRBV2, the J call TRBJ1-5; TRBD1 might be the D (5 bases). This CDR3 is 14 amino acids long. Germline CDR1 reads SNHLY; CDR2 reads FYNNEI. V dropped 1 base and J dropped 9 bases, with 13 bases sitting between them. The CDR3, as DNA: TGTGCCAGCAGTGAAGTGGGGGGTGGCGGGCCCCAGCATTTT. Translated, it gives CASSEVGGGGPQHF.

The chain recombines TRBV11-1 with TRBJ2-3; D unresolved. Trimming cost V 5 bases and J 1 base, with 16 bases left between them. Germline CDR1 SGHAT, CDR2 FQDESV (reference sequence). The CDR3 is 16 residues long. The CDR3 bases are TGTGCCAGCAGCATCGGGTCCTTATCGGGCACAGATACGCAGTATTTT. This encodes CASSIGSLSGTDTQYF.

The gene calls are TRBV5-6 and TRBJ2-2; D ambiguous. Trimming removed 5 bases from V and 7 bases from J, with 12 bases in between. The CDR3 sequence is 13 residues long. Germline values: CDR1 SGHDT, CDR2 YYEEEE. Here the CDR3 DNA reads TGTGCCAGCAGACTGGCAGGTCTCGGGGAGCTGTTTTTT. Residues: CASRLAGLGELFF.

In its sample, this clone was seen a few times. V gene TRBV5-1 combines with J gene TRBJ2-5; 9 bases match TRBD1. The CDR3 is 14 residues long. Unmatched junction bases numbered 3, after V lost 4 bases and J lost 2 bases. CDR1 and CDR2 from the germline V gene are SGHRS and YFSETQ. The CDR3 nucleotides read TGCGCCAGCAGCCCGGACAGGGGACAAGAGACCCAGTACTTC. It translates to CASSPDRGQETQYF.

The rearrangement joins TRBV5-1 to TRBJ2-1; 9 nucleotides line up with TRBD2. The CDR3 totals 14 residues. V was clipped by 2 bases and J by 6 bases; unmatched bases: 3. Germline V gene data show CDR1 as SGHRS and CDR2 as YFSETQ. CDR3 nucleotides: TGCGCCAGCAGCTTAACTAGCGGGTTCAATGAGCAGTTCTTC. It yields the protein CASSLTSGFNEQFF. Full variable domain (missing parts from reference TRBV5-1 and TRBJ2-1): KAGVTQTPRYLIKTRGQQVTLSCSPISGHRSVSWYQQTPGQGLQFLFEYFSETQRNKGNFPGRFSGRQFSNSRSEMNVSTLELGDSALYLCASSLTSGFNEQFFGPGTRLTVL.

This rearrangement joins TRBV2 to TRBJ1-2; possible D gene TRBD1, 5 bases. The ends were cut back, 7 bases at V and 7 bases at J, with 7 bases in the middle. This CDR3 is built from 10 residues. From germline, CDR1 is SNHLY and CDR2 FYNNEI. The CDR3 region is CASTGPGYTF. The CDR3 region has the DNA TGTGCCAGCACAGGGCCTGGCTACACCTTC.

This chain links TRBV4-1 with TRBJ2-7; 8 bases align to TRBD1. This CDR3 spans 14 amino acids. Looked up from germline, CDR1 is MGHRA and CDR2 is YSYEKL. Trimming took 4 bases from V and 2 from J; bases not matched to a gene: 4. CDR3 nucleotides: TGCGCCAGCAGCCTAGGACAGGGAACCTACGAGCAGTACTTC. Amino acids: CASSLGQGTYEQYF.

The chain employs TRBV7-2 and TRBJ2-5; no reliable D call. The germline V gene has CDR1 SGHTA and CDR2 FQGNSA. The CDR3 is 15 residues long. The V end was cut by 2 bases, the J end by 3 bases, with 13 bases between. The CDR3 spells CASSLIAAAEETQYF. In DNA, the CDR3 is TGTGCCAGCAGCTTAATAGCCGCGGCGGAAGAGACCCAGTACTTC.

This clone has just one count. The V gene is TRBV5-4, the J gene TRBJ2-7, with D possibly being TRBD1 (6 bases). This CDR3 has 14 amino acids. Germline V gene lookup returns CDR1 SGHNT and CDR2 YYREEE (reference sequence). V shed 4 bases and J shed 0 bases, with 11 bases lying between them. The CDR3 sequence is CASSAGTTSYEQYV. The CDR3 DNA reads as TGTGCCAGCAGCGCCGGGACAACCTCCTACGAGCAGTACGTC.

The chain employs TRBV18 and TRBJ1-1; 7 bases map to TRBD1. J gave up 0 bases and V 2 bases, and 9 bases lay outside the gene matches. The V gene's germline CDR1 is KGHSH and CDR2 LQKENI. The CDR3 runs 17 residues. The chain's CDR3 is CASSPWNLGQMNTEAFF. In DNA, the CDR3 is TGTGCCAGCTCACCATGGAACTTGGGACAGATGAACACTGAAGCTTTCTTT.

The gene calls are TRBV19 and TRBJ1-6, with 8 bases fitting TRBD1. The CDR3 length is 17 residues. J was trimmed by 8 bases and V by 5 bases; bases with no gene match: 14. CDR1 and CDR2 from the germline V gene are LNHDA and SQIVND (reference sequence). The CDR3 loop reads CASSLSQGARWDSPLHF. CDR3 sequence (DNA): TGTGCCAGTAGTCTATCCCAGGGGGCGCGGTGGGATTCACCCCTCCACTTT.

This chain connects TRBV6-5 to TRBJ1-2, with 7 bases aligning to TRBD1. Germline values: CDR1 MNHEY, CDR2 SVGAGI. The CDR3 is 15 residues long. V lost 6 bases to trimming and J lost 4 bases; unmatched junction nucleotides: 11. This CDR3 is CASSFTSDRLYGYTF. The DNA for the CDR3 is TGTGCCAGCAGCTTCACTTCGGACAGGCTCTATGGCTACACCTTC.

V is TRBV9 and J is TRBJ2-3; TRBD2 aligns across 16 bases. Germline values: CDR1 SGDLS, CDR2 YYNGEE. This CDR3 has 16 amino acids. V lost 3 bases to trimming and J lost 8 bases; unmatched junction nucleotides: 6. The CDR3 nucleotides read TGTGCCAGCAGCGCCGGGACTAGCGGGGGGGAGGTTACGCAGTATTTT. Residues: CASSAGTSGGEVTQYF.